This entry is about one T cell receptor (beta chain). Its antigen is not identified. These data belong to a study of T-cell reconstitution after alpha-beta-depleted transplantation in children. The TCRbeta library was prepared with unique molecular identifiers. TCRdb reprocessed the PCR reads with MiXCR, giving one entry per CDR3 protein. The sample includes 530,000 or so distinct CDR3 sequences, approximately 30% seen only once; the top ten take under 45%. General study results and limits: T-cell counts and diversity at one year following transplant were attributed mainly to newly produced T cells. Where alpha-beta T cells came from about two months after transplant was reportedly several hundred expanded graft clones. Surviving recipient cells, namely T cells and thymic progenitors, were the source of high day-60 TCRbeta diversity in some patients.

This CDR3 is built from 15 residues. V was clipped by 6 bases and J by 2 bases, with 14 bases between them. The sequence came from a boy in the first two years of life with Wiskott-Aldrich syndrome, due to receive a stem cell transplant. V gene TRBV12-3 or TRBV12-4 combines with J gene TRBJ2-4; D possibly corresponds to TRBD2 (6 bases). The specimen was PBMCs, collected before TCRalphabeta/CD19-depleted stem cell transplant. The CDR3 coding sequence is TGTGCCAGCAGATTAACCGGGACTTCCAAAAACATTCAGTACTTC. Translated: CASRLTGTSKNIQYF.